These 18 T cell receptor beta chains were sequenced from one sample in a study of control samples from healthy donors and cancer patients. TCRdb's table, derived via immunoSEQ multiplex PCR, lists solely in-frame clones and lacks some. The sample lists about 28,000 clones, about 83% seen once, with about 1.6% in the top ten. Sample: PBMCs. The source of these receptors is a woman in her forties with lung cancer.

The V call is TRBV6-1, the J call TRBJ2-7, with 9 bases that match TRBD1. Germline CDR1 and CDR2: MNHNS and SASEGT. The CDR3 covers 15 residues. V lost 2 bases and J lost 5; bases outside the gene matches: 7. CDR3 amino acids: CASSEQDRGVDEQYF. CDR3 DNA: TGTGCCAGCAGTGAACAGGACAGGGGAGTCGACGAGCAGTACTTC.

The chain links TRBV6-6 to TRBJ2-7, with D hard to call. This CDR3 contains 15 residues. Trimming cost V 6 bases and J 0 bases, with 15 bases left between them. The germline gives CDR1 MNHNY, CDR2 SVGAGI (reference sequence). CDR3: CASSPVGESSYEQYF. In DNA form, the CDR3 reads TGTGCCAGCAGCCCGGTTGGCGAGAGCTCCTACGAGCAGTACTTC.

The chain couples TRBV6-6 to TRBJ2-1, with TRBD2 matching over 7 bases. Germline assignment: CDR1 MNHNY and CDR2 SVGAGI (reference sequence). This CDR3 spans 14 amino acids. V lost 6 bases and J lost 5; bases outside the gene matches: 7. CDR3 sequence reads: CASRSGGTNNEQFF. The CDR3 DNA follows: TGTGCCAGCAGGTCCGGCGGGACTAACAATGAGCAGTTCTTC.

The chain carries TRBV5-1 and TRBJ2-7; TRBD2 matches 8 bases. The CDR3 runs to 15 residues. V lost 5 bases to trimming and J lost 2 bases; unmatched junction nucleotides: 9. Germline V gene sequence: CDR1 SGHRS, CDR2 YFSETQ. The CDR3 DNA follows: TGCGCCAGCAGTCCCGGGGGGGGCGAAGCCTACGAGCAGTACTTC. Translating it yields CASSPGGGEAYEQYF.

The chain couples TRBV28 to TRBJ1-5, with 7 bases matching TRBD1. CDR3 length: 15 residues. V lost 6 bases and J lost 5; bases outside the gene matches: 10. CDR1 and CDR2 from the germline V gene are MDHEN and SYDVKM. CDR3 residues: CASSYLGGIDQPQHF. DNA for the CDR3: TGTGCCAGCAGCTACCTAGGGGGCATCGATCAGCCCCAGCATTTT. Full variable domain (remainder filled in from reference TRBV28 and TRBJ1-5): DVKVTQSSRYLVKRTGEKVFLECVQDMDHENMFWYRQDPGLGLRLIYFSYDVKMKEKGDIPEGYSVSREKKERFSLILESASTNQTSMYLCASSYLGGIDQPQHFGDGTRLSIL.

This clone was observed once. The V and J genes are TRBV5-4 and TRBJ1-1; possible D gene TRBD1, 6 bases. This CDR3 region has 14 residues. Germline assignment: CDR1 SGHNT and CDR2 YYREEE (reference sequence). Trimming took off 0 bases at V and 3 bases at J, with 9 bases between the two ends. For the CDR3, the DNA is TGTGCCAGCAGCTTGGACAGGGAGGACACTGAAGCTTTCTTT. Translation: CASSLDREDTEAFF.

The rearrangement uses TRBV19 and TRBJ1-2, with a tentative D call TRBD1 (5 bases). Germline values: CDR1 LNHDA, CDR2 SQIVND (reference sequence). The CDR3 has 14 amino acids. Trimming took 5 bases from V and 7 from J, leaving 17 bases between them. The CDR3: CASSPGLGTIGYTF. Here the CDR3 DNA reads TGTGCCAGTAGTCCGGGACTTGGGACCATTGGCTACACCTTC. Full variable domain (rest looked up from reference TRBV19 and TRBJ1-2): DGGITQSPKYLFRKEGQNVTLSCEQNLNHDAMYWYRQDPGQGLRLIYYSQIVNDFQKGDIAEGYSVSREKKESFPLTVTSAQKNPTAFYLCASSPGLGTIGYTFGSGTRLTVV.

The rearrangement links TRBV2 to TRBJ1-1, with D tentatively TRBD1 (5 bases). The CDR3 contains 13 residues. CDR1 is SNHLY and CDR2 is FYNNEI in the germline V gene. With 7 bases removed from V and 0 bases from J, the gap between germline ends came to 9 bases. DNA of the CDR3: TGTGCCAGCATAGGGGAAATGAACACTGAAGCTTTCTTT. Amino acid sequence: CASIGEMNTEAFF.

This clone was counted a few times. The V and J genes are TRBV10-3 and TRBJ1-1, with a weak D call TRBD1 (5 bases). Germline V lookup: CDR1 ENHRY, CDR2 SYGVKD. Trimming cost V 4 bases and J 4 bases, with 10 bases left between them. The CDR3 consists of 13 residues. The CDR3 DNA is TGTGCCATCAGTGCCGCAGGGTTCACTGAAGCTTTCTTT. Amino acids: CAISAAGFTEAFF.

This chain connects TRBV2 to TRBJ1-2; possible D gene TRBD1, 5 bases. Germline V CDR1 and CDR2: SNHLY, FYNNEI. The CDR3 length is 16 residues. V lost 1 base, J lost 4 bases, and 16 bases lay in between. This CDR3 reads CASSEGGGGWIYGYTF. The CDR3 bases are TGTGCCAGCAGTGAAGGAGGCGGGGGTTGGATCTATGGCTACACCTTC.

In this sample, this clone turned up once. The CDR3 coding sequence is TGTGCCAGTAGTGACAGGGATCAGCCCCAGCATTTT. It translates to CASSDRDQPQHF. The V call is TRBV19, the J call TRBJ1-5; 7 bases align to TRBD1. CDR1 is LNHDA, CDR2 SQIVND, per germline (reference sequence). V lost 5 bases, J lost 5 bases, and 0 bases stayed unmatched. The length of the CDR3 is 12 residues. Combining the CDR3 with reference TRBV19 and TRBJ1-5 gives the whole variable domain DGGITQSPKYLFRKEGQNVTLSCEQNLNHDAMYWYRQDPGQGLRLIYYSQIVNDFQKGDIAEGYSVSREKKESFPLTVTSAQKNPTAFYLCASSDRDQPQHFGDGTRLSIL.

The rearrangement uses TRBV5-1 and TRBJ1-2; D might be TRBD1 (6 bases). Trimming took 4 bases from V and 6 from J, leaving 13 bases between them. The CDR3 contains 13 residues. CDR1 and CDR2 from the germline V gene are SGHRS and YFSETQ. In DNA form, the CDR3 reads TGCGCCAGCAGCGTCCGGGACACTGATGGCTACACCTTC. This encodes CASSVRDTDGYTF.

The CDR3 spells CSVEDRLGGTNEKLFF. CDR3 DNA sequence: TGCAGCGTTGAAGATCGTTTAGGGGGGACTAATGAAAAACTGTTTTTT. The V and J genes are TRBV29-1 and TRBJ1-4, with D possibly being TRBD1 (6 bases). Trimming left V 0 bases short and J 2 bases short, with 13 bases between. The CDR3 extends over 16 amino acids. Germline CDR1 is SQVTM and CDR2 is ANQGSEA.

CDR3 sequence: CASSPLSGQFYEQYF. DNA of the CDR3: TGTGCCAGCAGCCCTCTCTCCGGACAGTTTTACGAGCAGTACTTC. The chain couples TRBV3-1 (or the pseudogene TRBV3-2) to TRBJ2-7; D might be TRBD1 (6 bases). The germline V gene encodes CDR1 LGHDT and CDR2 YNNKEL (reference sequence). This CDR3 is built from 15 residues. Between the trimmed V and J ends, which lost 4 bases and 4 bases, there was a span of 17 bases.

V gene TRBV5-1 combines with J gene TRBJ2-7; TRBD1 agrees at 7 bases. V was pared by 4 bases and J by 3 bases, with 7 bases of the junction left unmatched. The CDR3 sequence is 14 residues long. Germline-derived CDR1 and CDR2 are SGHRS and YFSETQ. CDR3 coding DNA: TGCGCCAGCAGCCTCGGACAGGCCAACTACGAGCAGTACTTC. This sequence encodes CASSLGQANYEQYF.

This clone was observed a single time. The chain has TRBV19 and TRBJ1-1, with D perhaps TRBD1 (5 bases). The CDR3 length is 13 residues. Trimming pared 6 bases from V and 1 base from J, leaving 9 bases between. Germline CDR1 and CDR2: LNHDA and SQIVND (reference sequence). Written as DNA, the CDR3 is TGTGCCAGTAGGGTAGGACAGAACACTGAAGCTTTCTTT. This encodes CASRVGQNTEAFF.

This chain links TRBV11-1 with TRBJ2-5, with a weak D call TRBD2 (5 bases). The V gene lost 3 bases and the J gene lost 2 bases, with 7 bases spanning the gap. CDR1 and CDR2 from the germline V gene are SGHAT and FQDESV (reference sequence). The CDR3 has 13 amino acids. The CDR3 sequence is CASSFGGQETQYF. The CDR3 nucleotides read TGTGCCAGCAGCTTTGGAGGACAAGAGACCCAGTACTTC.

In its sample, this clone was seen once. V gene TRBV7-9 combines with J gene TRBJ1-5, with D unresolved. The CDR3 totals 15 residues. CDR1 is SEHNR and CDR2 is FQNEAQ in the germline V gene (reference sequence). The V end was cut by 4 bases, the J end by 1 base, with 11 bases between. CDR3 region: CASSYGPNSNQPQHF. The DNA of the CDR3 is TGTGCCAGCAGCTACGGACCGAACAGCAATCAGCCCCAGCATTTT. Full variable domain (outside the CDR3, taken from reference TRBV7-9 and TRBJ1-5): DTGVSQNPRHKITKRGQNVTFRCDPISEHNRLYWYRQTLGQGPEFLTYFQNEAQLEKSRLLSDRFSAERPKGSFSTLEIQRTEQGDSAMYLCASSYGPNSNQPQHFGDGTRLSIL.